Shown below are 12 T cell receptor beta chains from a single sample sequenced in a study of T cell responses to AZD1222 COVID-19 vaccine. This table comes from immunoSEQ multiplex PCR, and its TCRdb copy is limited to in-frame clones, with some not included. There are around 140,000 clones in the sample; approximately 86% occur only once, and about 4.9% lies in the top ten. The starting material was peripheral blood, obtained 28 days after the second dose of the MenACWY control vaccine. The receptors derive from an adult who received the MenACWY meningococcal vaccine as a control.

This chain joins TRBV6-5 and TRBJ2-1; 9 nucleotides match TRBD2. With V trimmed by 5 bases and J by 0 bases, 2 bases remained unmatched. Germline CDR1 reads MNHEY; CDR2 reads SVGAGI. The CDR3 is 15 amino acids. CDR3 nucleotides: TGTGCCAGCAGTCCACTAGCGGGCTCCTACAATGAGCAGTTCTTC. Protein: CASSPLAGSYNEQFF.

This sequence joins TRBV19 and TRBJ2-3; tentatively, D is TRBD2 (6 bases). The CDR3 runs to 12 residues. CDR1 and CDR2 (germline): LNHDA, SQIVND (reference sequence). The V end lost 5 bases, the J end lost 6 bases, and 9 bases lay between the germline ends. CDR3 DNA sequence: TGTGCCAGTAGTTCCGGGGGTGATACGCAGTATTTT. Translation gives CASSSGGDTQYF.

The rearrangement uses TRBV4-3 and TRBJ1-3; D possibly corresponds to TRBD1 (5 bases). The CDR3 covers 15 residues. The germline V gene encodes CDR1 LGHNA and CDR2 YSLEER. Trimming took off 4 bases at V and 0 bases at J, with 10 bases between the two ends. The CDR3 loop reads CASSRDVDSGNTIYF. CDR3 DNA sequence: TGCGCCAGCAGCCGGGACGTTGACTCTGGAAACACCATATATTTT.

This chain connects TRBV7-9 to TRBJ2-1, with no clear D. The V end lost 0 bases, the J end lost 7 bases, and 4 bases lay between the germline ends. The CDR3 has 12 amino acids. Germline loops: CDR1 SEHNR, CDR2 FQNEAQ (reference sequence). The CDR3 loop reads CASSLARNEQFF. The DNA for the CDR3 is TGTGCCAGCAGCTTAGCGCGGAATGAGCAGTTCTTC.

The rearrangement links TRBV5-1 to TRBJ1-3; the D gene is possibly TRBD1 (6 bases). CDR1 SGHRS and CDR2 YFSETQ come from the germline V gene. Trimming stripped 0 bases from V and 4 bases from J, with 8 bases between. The CDR3 totals 14 residues. The CDR3 spells CASSLAGVGNTIYF. The CDR3 DNA follows: TGCGCCAGCAGCTTGGCAGGGGTCGGAAACACCATATATTTT.

This chain connects TRBV10-3 to TRBJ1-2, with 8 bases identical to TRBD1. CDR1 is ENHRY and CDR2 is SYGVKD in the germline V gene. V gave up 5 bases and J gave up 4 bases; unmatched junction bases: 15. The CDR3 runs to 17 residues. The CDR3 DNA sequence: TGTGCCATCAGTAGGCCGGGACAGGAGGGGCAGGGCTATGGCTACACCTTC. Translation gives CAISRPGQEGQGYGYTF.

CDR3 nucleotide sequence: TGTGCCATCGGGACAGGGGAAAAACAGCAGTACTTC. Protein: CAIGTGEKQQYF. The chain employs TRBV10-3 and TRBJ2-7; 10 nucleotides match TRBD1. Germline CDR1 and CDR2: ENHRY and SYGVKD. V was pared by 8 bases and J by 8 bases, with 6 bases of the junction left unmatched. This CDR3 region has 12 residues.

The chain uses TRBV12-3 or TRBV12-4 and TRBJ2-1; D is uncertain. The ends were cut back, 5 bases at V and 4 bases at J, with 9 bases in the middle. The CDR3 covers 13 residues. The CDR3 DNA reads TGTGCCAGCAGTCTAGGACCATACAATGAGCAGTTCTTC. It translates to CASSLGPYNEQFF.

V is TRBV30 and J is TRBJ1-1, with a tentative D call TRBD1 (5 bases). Trimming stripped 8 bases from V and 1 base from J, with 14 bases between. The CDR3 spans 13 residues. Looked up from germline, CDR1 is GTSNPN and CDR2 is SVGIG (reference sequence). For the CDR3, the DNA is TGTGCCAGCCTCGGGACGGGGAACACTGAAGCTTTCTTT. Protein product: CASLGTGNTEAFF.

This chain joins TRBV4-1 and TRBJ2-5; TRBD2 matches 15 bases. CDR1 and CDR2 (germline): MGHRA, YSYEKL. V lost 4 bases and J lost 4; bases outside the gene matches: 13. The CDR3 sequence is 19 residues long. The CDR3 is CASSPGLAGGPGVRETQYF. CDR3 sequence (DNA): TGCGCCAGCAGCCCAGGACTAGCGGGGGGGCCAGGGGTAAGAGAGACCCAGTACTTC.

V and J are TRBV2 and TRBJ2-1; 11 positions match TRBD2. V dropped 1 base and J dropped 4; count of bases not matched to a gene: 0. The CDR3 is 15 residues long. Germline V gene data show CDR1 as SNHLY and CDR2 as FYNNEI. This CDR3 is CASSEGLAGYNEQFF. CDR3 sequence (DNA): TGTGCCAGCAGTGAAGGACTAGCGGGATACAATGAGCAGTTCTTC.

The chain joins TRBV30 to TRBJ1-1; D is possibly TRBD1 (5 bases). The CDR3 covers 13 residues. The V end was cut by 0 bases, the J end by 11 bases, with 16 bases between. The germline V gene encodes CDR1 GTSNPN and CDR2 SVGIG (reference sequence). The CDR3 bases are TGTGCCTGGAGTGTAATCCGGGGAGGGGTGGCTTTCTTT. Amino acid sequence: CAWSVIRGGVAFF.